This T cell receptor beta chain originates from a study of T cell clonotyping in hematopoietic cell transplantation. Whole-study results and caveats: Pathologically expanded recipient clonotypes increased progressively from day 30 to day 180 as diversity fell. Cells were unsorted, so CD4 and CD8 contributions were not separated.

Time point indicated: recipient sample about 28 days before transplant, after cytoreduction. The repertoire was sequenced with immunoSEQ multiplex PCR; TCRdb's copy has only in-frame clones and lacks some. Here the sample spans about 5,100 clones, about 29% being singletons. To note about this clone: What it recognizes is unknown.

The receptor's source is a man aged 45 to 65 with myelofibrosis. Some clones in this sample may be carry-over from other donors' samples. The sample consisted of peripheral blood mononuclear cells, taken before stem cell transplant.

CDR3: CSVEGGTSGDYEQYF. The CDR3 DNA reads as TGCAGCGTTGAAGGGGGGACTAGCGGGGACTACGAGCAGTACTTC. This chain uses TRBV29-1 with TRBJ2-7, with 13 nucleotides matching TRBD2. Germline assignment: CDR1 SQVTM and CDR2 ANQGSEA. The CDR3 consists of 15 residues. With 1 base clipped from V and 3 bases from J, the junction kept 3 bases outside the gene matches.